Below are 9 T cell receptor beta chains sequenced from a single sample in a study of blood T cell repertoires in COVID-19. The repertoire was sequenced with immunoSEQ multiplex PCR; TCRdb's copy has only in-frame clones and lacks some. The sample holds some 180,000 clones, 70% to 90% seen once. Sequences were obtained from peripheral blood. Receptors were obtained from a man in his 60s with active or convalescent COVID-19.

This clone has just a few counts. Other DNA variants within this sample encode the same CDR3. V and J are TRBV5-1 and TRBJ2-3; TRBD2 agrees at 7 bases. The CDR3 totals 13 residues. CDR1 and CDR2 from the germline V gene are SGHRS and YFSETQ. The J segment lost 1 base and the V segment lost 4 bases, leaving 0 bases of the junction unmatched. The CDR3 region has the DNA TGCGCCAGCAGCGCGGGGGGCACAGATACGCAGTATTTT. It translates to CASSAGGTDTQYF.

The V gene is TRBV9, the J gene TRBJ1-1, with D possibly TRBD1 on 6 matching bases. The V end was cut by 2 bases, the J end by 4 bases, with 15 bases between. The germline V gene has CDR1 SGDLS and CDR2 YYNGEE. The CDR3 sequence is 15 residues long. The CDR3 nucleotides are TGTGCCAGCAGCGTGACCAGGGGAGAGGGCACTGAAGCTTTCTTT. As protein: CASSVTRGEGTEAFF.

The chain is built from TRBV5-1 and TRBJ2-5; 7 bases are shared with TRBD2. The J segment lost 3 bases and the V segment lost 5 bases, leaving 7 bases of the junction unmatched. The length of the CDR3 is 14 residues. Germline values: CDR1 SGHRS, CDR2 YFSETQ. The DNA for the CDR3 is TGCGCCAGCAGGCTAGCGGCACTTGAAGAGACCCAGTACTTC. Its protein product is CASRLAALEETQYF.

The CDR3 spells CASSQEQVPYNEQFF. The CDR3 bases are TGTGCCAGCAGCCAAGAACAGGTGCCCTACAATGAGCAGTTCTTC. The chain joins TRBV3-1 (or the pseudogene TRBV3-2) to TRBJ2-1; tentatively, D is TRBD1 (5 bases). This CDR3 region has 15 residues. Germline CDR1 and CDR2: LGHDT and YNNKEL (reference sequence). V was pared by 0 bases and J by 2 bases, with 8 bases between.

The chain has TRBV7-9 and TRBJ1-4, with D tentatively TRBD1 (6 bases). The CDR3 length is 15 residues. From germline, CDR1 is SEHNR and CDR2 FQNEAQ (reference sequence). Trimming took 4 bases from V and 8 from J, leaving 17 bases between them. CDR3 residues: CASSSLDSSSEKLFF. The CDR3 DNA sequence: TGTGCCAGCAGCTCCCTGGACAGCTCCTCGGAAAAACTGTTTTTT.

The rearrangement links TRBV19 to TRBJ1-5; TRBD1 aligns across 8 bases. CDR1 is LNHDA and CDR2 is SQIVND in the germline V gene (reference sequence). The junction had 7 bases not matched to a gene; V was cut back by 6 bases and J by 0 bases. The CDR3 contains 16 residues. The CDR3 here is CASRGLDRGSNQPQHF. The CDR3 coding sequence is TGTGCCAGTAGGGGACTTGACAGGGGTAGCAATCAGCCCCAGCATTTT. Using reference TRBV19 and TRBJ1-5 for the parts outside the CDR3, the full variable domain is DGGITQSPKYLFRKEGQNVTLSCEQNLNHDAMYWYRQDPGQGLRLIYYSQIVNDFQKGDIAEGYSVSREKKESFPLTVTSAQKNPTAFYLCASRGLDRGSNQPQHFGDGTRLSIL.

This clone came up a few times. The chain combines TRBV27 with TRBJ1-5; TRBD1 might be the D (5 bases). Trimming shortened V by 4 bases and J by 6 bases, and 10 bases separated the two germline ends. CDR3 length: 13 amino acids. Germline V gene sequence: CDR1 MNHEY, CDR2 SMNVEV (reference sequence). CDR3 nucleotide sequence: TGTGCCAGCAGTTGGGGGGGTACTCAGCCCCAGCATTTT. It is translated as CASSWGGTQPQHF.

V usage is TRBV5-6 and J usage is TRBJ1-2, with D possibly matching TRBD1 (5 bases). The CDR3 sequence is 16 residues long. V was trimmed by 1 base and J by 5 bases, leaving 18 bases between them. Germline values: CDR1 SGHDT, CDR2 YYEEEE. The CDR3 loop is CASSLYTTGGTYGYTF. DNA of the CDR3: TGTGCCAGCAGCTTGTATACAACAGGCGGAACTTATGGCTACACCTTC.

The CDR3 region is CASSLASENEKLFF. CDR3 bases: TGTGCCAGCAGCTTGGCCTCTGAGAATGAAAAACTGTTTTTT. The chain couples TRBV5-5 to TRBJ1-4; unclear D gene. Germline-derived CDR1 and CDR2 are SGHKS and YYEKEE (reference sequence). Trimming removed 0 bases from V and 5 bases from J, with 8 bases in between. The CDR3 covers 14 residues.